These 14 T cell receptor beta chains share one sample of origin, sequenced in a study of blood T cell repertoires in COVID-19 (dated by TCRdb to about 2020). Libraries were made using the immunoSEQ multiplex PCR assay. TCRdb mirrors the immuneACCESS table, restricted to in-frame sequences. Some clones are absent from its copies; in checked studies, under half trace to an unresolved V gene, and the reason for the others is unknown. In all, the sample holds 300,000 to 400,000 clones, and around 90% of those were seen once. The ten largest make up roughly 3% of the sample. Specimen: peripheral blood. The receptors derive from a young woman who had recovered from COVID-19.

There are a few counts of this clone. CDR3 loop: CASSSILATNEKLFF. The CDR3 DNA sequence: TGTGCCAGCAGCTCGATTCTAGCAACTAATGAAAAACTGTTTTTT. This rearrangement joins TRBV7-9 to TRBJ1-4, with D unclear. The CDR3 length is 15 residues. Trimming shortened V by 4 bases and J by 0 bases, and 9 bases separated the two germline ends. Germline assignment: CDR1 SEHNR and CDR2 FQNEAQ (reference sequence).

The rearrangement joins TRBV11-2 to TRBJ1-1; D remains unclear. This CDR3 comprises 13 residues. V was trimmed by 3 bases and J by 8 bases, leaving 13 bases between them. Germline V CDR1 and CDR2: SGHAT, FQNNGV. The chain's CDR3 is CASSLFSQTEAFF. CDR3 in DNA: TGTGCCAGCAGCTTGTTCTCACAAACCGAAGCTTTCTTT.

This clone was seen only a few times. The chain uses TRBV9 and TRBJ1-2; TRBD1 agrees at 8 bases. This CDR3 region has 14 residues. Germline-derived CDR1 and CDR2 are SGDLS and YYNGEE. V lost 4 bases, J lost 7 bases, and 9 bases stayed unmatched. The CDR3 nucleotides read TGTGCCAGCAGCTTGACAGGGGCTAAGGGTGGCTACACCTTC. Protein product: CASSLTGAKGGYTF.

The V and J genes are TRBV7-6 and TRBJ2-2; 8 bases are a match to TRBD2. The CDR3 extends over 16 amino acids. Trimming took 1 base from V and 6 from J; bases not matched to a gene: 7. CDR1 and CDR2 from the germline V gene are SGHVS and FNYEAQ. In DNA form, the CDR3 reads TGTGCCAGCAGCTTAGTGACGAGCGGGAGCCCCGGGGAGCTGTTTTTT. It codes for CASSLVTSGSPGELFF.

The chain employs TRBV11-2 and TRBJ2-1; TRBD2 matches at 9 bases. CDR1 and CDR2 (germline): SGHAT, FQNNGV. V gave up 0 bases and J gave up 10 bases; unmatched junction bases: 7. CDR3 length: 15 amino acids. The CDR3, as DNA: TGTGCCAGCAGCTTAGACGGGCTAGCGGGAAACGAGCAGTTCTTC. Residues: CASSLDGLAGNEQFF.

The V and J genes are TRBV27 and TRBJ1-4; 10 positions agree with TRBD1. Germline trimming cut 6 bases from V and 6 bases from J; bases unmatched to any gene: 7. The CDR3 is 15 residues long. Germline loops: CDR1 MNHEY, CDR2 SMNVEV (reference sequence). CDR3 residues: CASSPPDRGHEKLFF. The CDR3 region has the DNA TGTGCCAGCAGCCCACCCGACAGGGGGCATGAAAAACTGTTTTTT.

V usage is TRBV10-3 and J usage is TRBJ2-7; no reliable D call. The germline CDR1 and CDR2 sequences are ENHRY and SYGVKD. V lost 0 bases to trimming and J lost 7 bases, with 10 bases between them. This CDR3 has 13 residues. The CDR3 coding sequence is TGTGCCATCAGTGAGTCGGGCCAGTCTGAGCAGTACGTC. It codes for CAISESGQSEQYV.

This chain connects TRBV7-2 to TRBJ2-1, with 8 bases that match TRBD1. CDR1 and CDR2 from the germline V gene are SGHTA and FQGNSA. The CDR3 runs 15 residues. Losses at the gene ends were 5 bases for V and 0 bases for J; bases not matched to a gene: 3. CDR3 in DNA: TGTGCCAGCAGCCAGACAGGGGTCTCCTACAATGAGCAGTTCTTC. Encoded protein: CASSQTGVSYNEQFF.

CDR3: CASSLTGPLNTEAFF. CDR3 nucleotide sequence: TGTGCCAGCAGCTTGACAGGGCCCTTGAACACTGAAGCTTTCTTT. This sequence joins TRBV3-1 (or the pseudogene TRBV3-2) and TRBJ1-1, with 7 bases matching TRBD1. V lost 5 bases and J lost 0; bases outside the gene matches: 6. Germline loops: CDR1 LGHDT, CDR2 YNNKEL (reference sequence). This CDR3 contains 15 residues.

The CDR3 DNA follows: TGTGCCAGCAGCCAATTAGAAGTAGCGGGGGTAAAAGAGACCCAGTACTTC. Translated: CASSQLEVAGVKETQYF. This chain joins TRBV3-1 (or the pseudogene TRBV3-2) and TRBJ2-5; 9 positions agree with TRBD2. Germline V lookup: CDR1 LGHDT, CDR2 YNNKEL (reference sequence). V was clipped by 2 bases and J by 3 bases; unmatched bases: 10. The CDR3 loop spans 17 amino acids.

With regard to this clone: Its ends do not fully match the called genes, so a read error is possible. This chain joins TRBV5-6 and TRBJ2-3; perhaps TRBD2 as D (6 bases). From germline, CDR1 is SGHDT and CDR2 YYEEEE. The CDR3 has 15 amino acids. CDR3 sequence (DNA): TGTGCCAGTAGCTTTCTGGGTACTGGAGGGGATACGCAGTATTTT. Protein sequence: CASSFLGTGGDTQYF.

The J gene is TRBJ2-7, the V gene TRBV5-1; TRBD1 aligns across 8 bases. Germline CDR1 is SGHRS and CDR2 is YFSETQ. Losses at the gene ends were 3 bases for V and 7 bases for J; bases not matched to a gene: 9. There are 14 residues in the CDR3. The CDR3 spells CASSSDRGRREQYV. CDR3 in DNA: TGCGCCAGCAGCTCCGACAGGGGACGGCGGGAGCAGTACGTC.

The V gene is TRBV10-3, the J gene TRBJ2-2, with a tentative D call TRBD1 (5 bases). This CDR3 has 12 amino acids. Germline V gene sequence: CDR1 ENHRY, CDR2 SYGVKD. V was clipped by 8 bases and J by 1 base, with 5 bases between them. The CDR3 reads CAIQGNTGELFF. The CDR3 DNA reads TGTGCCATCCAGGGGAACACCGGGGAGCTGTTTTTT.

The gene calls are TRBV4-1 and TRBJ2-3, with 10 positions matching TRBD2. In germline, CDR1 is MGHRA, CDR2 YSYEKL. CDR3 size: 18 residues. With V trimmed by 0 bases and J by 0 bases, 6 bases remained unmatched. The CDR3 reads CASSQDFTSGTSTDTQYF. The DNA for the CDR3 is TGCGCCAGCAGCCAAGATTTTACTAGCGGGACAAGCACAGATACGCAGTATTTT.